The next 10 T cell receptor beta chains were all read from a single sample in a study of regulatory T cells in long-lasting Graves disease. Time point described: persistent/refractory GD, antithyroid drugs over 5 years with positive TRAb. Following extraction of RNA from PBMCs, that RNA was used to make the TCR library. With iRepertoire HTBI primers and Arm-PCR of CDR3 regions, TCR beta libraries were built. TCRdb itself ran the multiplex PCR reads through MiXCR, one entry per CDR3 protein. There are about 430,000 distinct CDR3 sequences in the sample; roughly a fifth occur only once, and more than 13% lies in the top ten. Sequencing was performed on peripheral blood mononuclear cells (PBMCs), taken when the disease was refractory, from a patient treated with antithyroid drugs. The receptor set was obtained from a female donor with Graves disease.

This chain uses TRBV5-5 with TRBJ2-2, with TRBD2 identical over 9 bases. Germline-derived CDR1 and CDR2 are SGHKS and YYEKEE (reference sequence). Germline trimming cut 6 bases from V and 6 bases from J; bases unmatched to any gene: 6. The CDR3 runs to 14 residues. This chain's CDR3 is CASTGTSNAGELFF. The CDR3 nucleotides read TGTGCCAGCACCGGGACTAGCAACGCCGGGGAGCTGTTTTTT.

This clonotype appeared many times. This chain uses TRBV29-1 with TRBJ1-1, with D hard to call. The CDR3 runs to 14 residues. Germline V lookup: CDR1 SQVTM, CDR2 ANQGSEA. The ends were cut back, 0 bases at V and 5 bases at J, with 13 bases in the middle. The CDR3 DNA reads TGCAGCGTTGAAGATCTTTATGCAGTAACTGAAGCTTTCTTT. Protein product: CSVEDLYAVTEAFF.

This clonotype has a count of ten or more. The chain recombines TRBV11-2 with TRBJ1-1, with unresolved D. The CDR3 length is 14 residues. Trimming stripped 5 bases from V and 1 base from J, with 11 bases between. Germline assignment: CDR1 SGHAT and CDR2 FQNNGV. The CDR3 bases are TGTGCCAGCAGCCGATACACAGCGAACACTGAAGCTTTCTTT. Translation: CASSRYTANTEAFF. The variable domain in full, completed from reference TRBV11-2 and TRBJ1-1, reads EAGVAQSPRYKIIEKRQSVAFWCNPISGHATLYWYQQILGQGPKLLIQFQNNGVVDDSQLPKDRFSAERLKGVDSTLKIQPAKLEDSAVYLCASSRYTANTEAFFGQGTRLTVV.

At least ten counts were recorded for this clonotype. In DNA form, the CDR3 reads TGTGCCAGCAGCTCCTCCGGGACAGGGGGCTACGAGCAGTACTTC. This codes for CASSSSGTGGYEQYF. The chain recombines TRBV11-2 with TRBJ2-7; 11 bases agree with TRBD1. Germline V gene lookup returns CDR1 SGHAT and CDR2 FQNNGV. CDR3 length: 15 residues. V lost 4 bases, J lost 3 bases, and 5 bases stayed unmatched.

A note on this clonotype: The junction shows a germline mismatch at one end, possibly a read error. V gene TRBV18 combines with J gene TRBJ1-4, with 8 positions matching TRBD1. The CDR3 is 14 residues long. Germline CDR1 KGHSH, CDR2 LQKENI. The CDR3 bases are TGTGCCAGCTCAGAGGACAGGGCTAATGAAGAACTGTTTTTT. Translated, it gives CASSEDRANEELFF.

This chain connects TRBV4-1 to TRBJ1-1; D is unclear. Trimming cost V 0 bases and J 0 bases, with 8 bases left between them. The CDR3 is made up of 15 amino acids. CDR1 is MGHRA, CDR2 YSYEKL, per germline. The CDR3 protein is CASSQEPGMNTEAFF. CDR3 DNA sequence: TGCGCCAGCAGCCAAGAGCCGGGGATGAACACTGAAGCTTTCTTT.

This clonotype was counted ten times or more. One end of the junction fails to match germline, which may point to a read error. The chain combines TRBV5-1 with TRBJ2-7, with 7 bases fitting TRBD2. CDR1 SGHRS and CDR2 YFSETQ come from the germline V gene. CDR3 length equals 13 residues. This chain's CDR3 is CASSLREGYEQYF. In DNA form, the CDR3 reads TGTGCCAGCAGCTTGAGGGAGGGATACGAGCAGTACTTC.

This clonotype was recorded many times. The genes are TRBV3-1 and TRBJ2-5; the D gene is possibly TRBD2 (5 bases). The V gene lost 0 bases and the J gene lost 5 bases, with 10 bases spanning the gap. The CDR3 runs 14 residues. Germline-derived CDR1 and CDR2 are LGHDT and YNNKEL (reference sequence). CDR3 sequence (DNA): TGTGCCAGCAGCCAAGATCGGGGAAGGGAGACCCAGTACTTC. Residues: CASSQDRGRETQYF.

This clonotype has ten or more counts. This sequence joins TRBV28 and TRBJ2-7; D ambiguous. V was shortened by 7 bases and J by 4 bases, with 11 bases between the two germline ends. Germline CDR1 is MDHEN and CDR2 is SYDVKM. The CDR3 spans 12 residues. CDR3 DNA sequence: TGTGCCAGCATGCACTTCCCGTACGAGCAGTACTTC. Its protein product is CASMHFPYEQYF. The entire variable domain, with the rest obtained from reference TRBV28 and TRBJ2-7, is as follows: DVKVTQSSRYLVKRTGEKVFLECVQDMDHENMFWYRQDPGLGLRLIYFSYDVKMKEKGDIPEGYSVSREKKERFSLILESASTNQTSMYLCASMHFPYEQYFGPGTRLTVT.

This clonotype was recorded a few times. The chain recombines TRBV4-2 with TRBJ2-7; possible D gene TRBD2, 5 bases. V was pared by 0 bases and J by 0 bases, with 12 bases between. CDR1 and CDR2 (germline): LGHNA, YNFKEQ. This CDR3 comprises 16 residues. The CDR3 DNA reads as TGTGCCAGCAGCCAAGATCTTATGGGGAGCTCCTACGAGCAGTACTTC. Translated, it gives CASSQDLMGSSYEQYF.